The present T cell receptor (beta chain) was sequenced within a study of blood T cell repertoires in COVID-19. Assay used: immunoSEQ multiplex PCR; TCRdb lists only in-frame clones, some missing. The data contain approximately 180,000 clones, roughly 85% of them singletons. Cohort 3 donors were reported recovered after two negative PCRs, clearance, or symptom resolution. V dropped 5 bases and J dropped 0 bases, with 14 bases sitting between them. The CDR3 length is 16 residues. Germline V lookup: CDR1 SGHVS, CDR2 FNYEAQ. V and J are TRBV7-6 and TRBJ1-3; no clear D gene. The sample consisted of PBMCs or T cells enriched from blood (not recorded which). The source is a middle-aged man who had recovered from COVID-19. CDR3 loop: CASSPTPVTSGNTIYF. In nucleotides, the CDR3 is TGTGCCAGCAGCCCCACTCCGGTAACCTCTGGAAACACCATATATTTT.